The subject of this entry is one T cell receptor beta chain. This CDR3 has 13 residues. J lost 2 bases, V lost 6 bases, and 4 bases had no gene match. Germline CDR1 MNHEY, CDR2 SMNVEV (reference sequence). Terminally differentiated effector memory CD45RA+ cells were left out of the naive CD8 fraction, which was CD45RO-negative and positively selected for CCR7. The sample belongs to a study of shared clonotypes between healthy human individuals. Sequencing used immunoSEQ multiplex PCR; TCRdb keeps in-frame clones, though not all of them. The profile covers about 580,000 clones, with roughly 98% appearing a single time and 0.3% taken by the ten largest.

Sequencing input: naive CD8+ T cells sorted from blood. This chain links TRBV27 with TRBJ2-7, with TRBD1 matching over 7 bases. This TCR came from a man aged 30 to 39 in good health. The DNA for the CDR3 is TGTGCCAGCAGCTGGGGACAGCCCTACGAGCAGTACTTC. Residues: CASSWGQPYEQYF.